These 25 T cell receptor beta chains came from one sample sequenced in a study of T cells in Graves' hyperthyroidism and ophthalmopathy. The TCR beta CDR3 regions underwent amplification using RNA transcripts as the source. HTBI primers were used for first-round RT-PCR of the TCR CDR3. TCRdb re-called the multiplex PCR reads with MiXCR, one entry per CDR3 protein. The data hold about 250,000 distinct CDR3 sequences, with approximately 23% observed a single time. Input material: blood. The receptors here all came from a woman in her 40s with Graves' ophthalmopathy.

The CDR3 here is CASSGQQNQPQHF. The DNA of the CDR3 is TGTGCCAGCAGTGGACAGCAAAATCAGCCCCAGCATTTT. The rearrangement links TRBV6-1 to TRBJ1-5; D is possibly TRBD1 (5 bases). Germline-derived CDR1 and CDR2 are MNHNS and SASEGT. The CDR3 extends over 13 amino acids. V dropped 4 bases and J dropped 4 bases, with 8 bases sitting between them.

This clonotype was recorded at least ten times. CDR3 in amino acids: CATLGARGGGETQYF. The CDR3 DNA is TGTGCCACCTTGGGGGCGCGGGGGGGAGGAGAGACCCAGTACTTC. This chain connects TRBV28 to TRBJ2-5; 9 nucleotides match TRBD2. The CDR3 totals 15 residues. J was trimmed by 4 bases and V by 10 bases; bases with no gene match: 13. Germline CDR1 is MDHEN and CDR2 is SYDVKM.

At least ten counts were recorded for this clonotype. The genes are TRBV7-8 and TRBJ2-7; 13 nucleotides line up with TRBD2. CDR1 and CDR2 (germline): SGHVS, FQNEAQ. The CDR3 is made up of 17 amino acids. V was pared by 5 bases and J by 0 bases, with 7 bases of the junction left unmatched. The DNA of the CDR3 is TGTGCCAGCAGCCTCCGGACTAGCGGGAGTTCCTCCTACGAGCAGTACTTC. Encoded protein: CASSLRTSGSSSYEQYF.

This clonotype was seen ten or more times. The V gene is TRBV19, the J gene TRBJ1-5, with D unclear. From germline, CDR1 is LNHDA and CDR2 SQIVND (reference sequence). The CDR3 loop spans 15 amino acids. Trimming removed 3 bases at V and 2 bases at J, with 11 bases between. Here the CDR3 DNA reads TGTGCCAGTAGTATCAGCGGTTTAGGCAATCAGCCCCAGCATTTT. Protein product: CASSISGLGNQPQHF.

This clonotype was detected many times. J is TRBJ1-5 and V is TRBV28; tentative D call: TRBD1 (5 bases). The CDR3 totals 18 residues. V dropped 6 bases and J dropped 0 bases, with 21 bases sitting between them. From germline, CDR1 is MDHEN and CDR2 SYDVKM. The CDR3 DNA reads TGTGCCAGCAGCCCTCCGGGACGTGGGGGGTATAGCAATCAGCCCCAGCATTTT. Its translation is CASSPPGRGGYSNQPQHF.

This clonotype was detected ten times or more. The chain employs TRBV7-2 and TRBJ2-7, with D perhaps matching TRBD1 (5 bases). CDR1 SGHTA and CDR2 FQGNSA come from the germline V gene. The CDR3 runs to 13 residues. V was cut by 3 bases and J by 6 bases, with 12 bases left in between. The CDR3 protein is CASSFARAREQYF. CDR3 bases: TGTGCCAGCAGCTTTGCCAGGGCTCGCGAGCAGTACTTC.

In this sample, this clonotype turned up many times. The chain joins TRBV5-1 to TRBJ1-3; TRBD1 aligns across 11 bases. The CDR3 totals 17 residues. V shed 0 bases and J 4 bases; nucleotides not matched to a gene: 6. CDR1 SGHRS and CDR2 YFSETQ come from the germline V gene. The CDR3 loop is CASSLAGTGGSGNTIYF. DNA for the CDR3: TGCGCCAGCAGCTTGGCAGGGACAGGGGGTTCCGGAAACACCATATATTTT.

In this sample, this clonotype turned up once. V and J are TRBV5-1 and TRBJ2-5; 7 bases fit TRBD1. The germline gives CDR1 SGHRS, CDR2 YFSETQ. The length of the CDR3 is 15 residues. Unmatched junction bases numbered 9, after V lost 5 bases and J lost 2 bases. The CDR3 spells CASRFDRDLQETQYF. As DNA, the CDR3 is TGCGCCAGCAGGTTTGACAGGGACCTTCAAGAGACCCAGTACTTC.

The chain joins TRBV18 to TRBJ1-5, with 9 bases fitting TRBD1. The junction had 6 bases not matched to a gene; V was cut back by 5 bases and J by 1 base. This CDR3 is 16 amino acids long. CDR1 KGHSH and CDR2 LQKENI come from the germline V gene. The CDR3: CASSAGTGLSNQPQHF. The CDR3 nucleotides read TGTGCCAGCTCAGCCGGGACAGGGCTAAGCAATCAGCCCCAGCATTTT. The variable domain in full, completed from reference TRBV18 and TRBJ1-5, reads NAGVMQNPRHLVRRRGQEARLRCSPMKGHSHVYWYRQLPEEGLKFMVYLQKENIIDESGMPKERFSAEFPKEGPSILRIQQVVRGDSAAYFCASSAGTGLSNQPQHFGDGTRLSIL.

Only a few counts were recorded for this clonotype. A junction boundary mismatches the germline segment, possibly from a read error. This sequence joins TRBV6-5 and TRBJ1-5; no reliable D call. The CDR3 is 16 residues long. Germline-derived CDR1 and CDR2 are MNHEY and SVGAGI. The CDR3 sequence is CASSYEAAVGKQPQPF. In nucleotides, the CDR3 is TGTGCCAGCAGTTACGAGGCAGCGGTAGGGAAGCAGCCCCAGCCTTTT.

The table lists this clonotype with many counts. The gene calls are TRBV2 and TRBJ2-4; 9 bases are a match to TRBD1. The CDR3 has 15 amino acids. CDR1 and CDR2 (germline): SNHLY, FYNNEI. V lost 6 bases and J lost 4; bases outside the gene matches: 7. CDR3 sequence: CASSDTGTGKNIQYF. CDR3 coding DNA: TGTGCCAGCAGCGACACCGGGACAGGGAAAAACATTCAGTACTTC.

At least ten counts were recorded for this clonotype. The chain carries TRBV6-1 and TRBJ1-3; 9 bases are shared with TRBD1. In germline, CDR1 is MNHNS, CDR2 SASEGT. The CDR3 consists of 16 residues. V lost 6 bases, J lost 4 bases, and 10 bases stayed unmatched. CDR3 sequence reads: CASRGIQGARGNTIYF. CDR3 nucleotide sequence: TGTGCCAGCAGGGGAATACAGGGGGCGAGGGGAAACACCATATATTTT.

This clonotype showed up many times. This chain joins TRBV6-1 and TRBJ2-7, with 8 bases matching TRBD1. J was trimmed by 3 bases and V by 4 bases; bases with no gene match: 8. In germline, CDR1 is MNHNS, CDR2 SASEGT. This CDR3 is 15 amino acids long. The CDR3 DNA reads as TGTGCCAGCAGTGGGGAGGACAGGGAATACTACGAGCAGTACTTC. Protein: CASSGEDREYYEQYF.

This clonotype was seen repeatedly, ten times or more. V and J are TRBV13 and TRBJ1-3, with D uncertain. CDR1 is PRHDT and CDR2 is FYEKMQ in the germline V gene (reference sequence). Trimming took off 2 bases at V and 0 bases at J, with 5 bases between the two ends. The CDR3 has 14 residues. The CDR3 nucleotides are TGTGCCAGCAGCTTAACGGACTCTGGAAACACCATATATTTT. Translating gives CASSLTDSGNTIYF.

This clonotype was found a few times. The rearrangement uses TRBV20-1 and TRBJ2-2; D unresolved. CDR3 length: 14 residues. Germline V gene sequence: CDR1 DFQATT, CDR2 SNEGSKA (reference sequence). Trimming left V 0 bases short and J 2 bases short, with 7 bases between. The CDR3 is CSARDRSNTGELFF. As DNA, the CDR3 is TGCAGTGCTAGAGATCGCAGTAACACCGGGGAGCTGTTTTTT.

This clonotype was counted ten times or more. The chain combines TRBV15 with TRBJ2-7; 7 nucleotides line up with TRBD2. The germline V gene has CDR1 LNHNV and CDR2 YYDKDF (reference sequence). CDR3 length: 15 amino acids. J was trimmed by 0 bases and V by 2 bases; bases with no gene match: 4. In nucleotides, the CDR3 is TGTGCCACCAGCAGAACCGGGACTAACTCCTACGAGCAGTACTTC. Translation gives CATSRTGTNSYEQYF.

This clonotype has more than one count but fewer than ten. The chain uses TRBV12-3 or TRBV12-4 and TRBJ1-1; 7 positions match TRBD1. The CDR3 runs to 13 residues. The junction had 5 bases not matched to a gene; V was cut back by 2 bases and J by 8 bases. The DNA for the CDR3 is TGTGCCAGCAGTTTAAACGGACAGGTGGAAGCTTTCTTT. It translates to CASSLNGQVEAFF.

This clonotype was picked up many times. This chain uses TRBV4-1 with TRBJ1-5; D gene uncertain. V lost 0 bases and J 6 bases, leaving 9 bases between the germline ends. Germline-derived CDR1 and CDR2 are MGHRA and YSYEKL. This CDR3 region has 14 residues. The CDR3 protein is CASSQEEGAQPQHF. Here the CDR3 DNA reads TGCGCCAGCAGCCAAGAGGAGGGCGCTCAGCCCCAGCATTTT.

Remarks on this clonotype: This may stem from a read error, because a much larger clone lies one nucleotide away. The chain links TRBV2 to TRBJ2-5; D is perhaps TRBD1 or TRBD2 (7 bases each). CDR1 and CDR2 from the germline V gene are SNHLY and FYNNEI. The CDR3 sequence is 14 residues long. CDR3 protein: CVSSVQGGQETQYF. The CDR3 DNA sequence: TGTGTCAGCAGTGTCCAGGGGGGGCAAGAGACCCAGTACTTC.

In its sample, this clonotype was seen many times. This sequence joins TRBV20-1 and TRBJ2-7; 9 bases align to TRBD1. The germline CDR1 and CDR2 sequences are DFQATT and SNEGSKA (reference sequence). CDR3 length: 14 amino acids. Losses at the gene ends were 5 bases for V and 4 bases for J; bases not matched to a gene: 9. CDR3 sequence: CSAASGQGIYEQYF. The CDR3 region has the DNA TGCAGTGCTGCCTCAGGACAGGGGATATACGAGCAGTACTTC.

This clonotype was observed at least ten times. The chain employs TRBV28 and TRBJ1-1; tentative D call: TRBD1 (6 bases). The V and J ends lost 5 bases and 3 bases respectively, with 13 bases between them. CDR3 length: 14 amino acids. The V gene's germline CDR1 is MDHEN and CDR2 SYDVKM. CDR3 DNA sequence: TGTGCCAGCAGTCCTATTACAGGGTACACTGAAGCTTTCTTT. Encoded protein: CASSPITGYTEAFF.

This clonotype was seen many times. This sequence joins TRBV18 and TRBJ1-5, with D possibly being TRBD1 (5 bases). CDR3 size: 14 residues. The germline V gene encodes CDR1 KGHSH and CDR2 LQKENI. The V and J ends lost 5 bases and 5 bases respectively, with 13 bases between them. The CDR3 spells CASSFRDADQPQHF. CDR3 nucleotide sequence: TGTGCCAGCTCATTCCGGGACGCAGATCAGCCCCAGCATTTT.

This clonotype has only a few counts. The chain couples TRBV19 to TRBJ1-1; D gene uncertain. The germline gives CDR1 LNHDA, CDR2 SQIVND (reference sequence). Trimming cost V 5 bases and J 5 bases, with 18 bases left between them. The CDR3 is 15 residues long. CDR3 bases: TGTGCCAGTAGTCCCCGAAGGAGGGATGTTACTGAAGCTTTCTTT. It yields the protein CASSPRRRDVTEAFF.

The chain recombines TRBV5-1 with TRBJ2-7; D perhaps matches TRBD2 (5 bases). Germline CDR1 SGHRS, CDR2 YFSETQ. The CDR3 has 15 amino acids. Trimming took off 5 bases at V and 1 base at J, with 16 bases between the two ends. DNA for the CDR3: TGCGCCAGCAGGCCAGGCCTAGCACCATCCTACGAGCAGTACTTC. Translation gives CASRPGLAPSYEQYF.

The sample holds many counts of this clonotype. The V call is TRBV6-5, the J call TRBJ2-7, with 8 bases fitting TRBD2. Trimming at V came to 4 bases and at J to 2 bases, leaving 4 bases not matched to a gene. CDR3 length: 14 amino acids. CDR1 is MNHEY, CDR2 SVGAGI, per germline. Here the CDR3 reads CASSSYSGAYEQYF. CDR3 DNA: TGTGCCAGCAGTTCCTATAGCGGGGCCTACGAGCAGTACTTC.